Detailed here is one T cell receptor beta chain. Its matching antigen is unknown. TCR beta libraries were built with iRepertoire HTBI primers and Arm-PCR of CDR3 regions. TCRdb itself ran the multiplex PCR reads through MiXCR, one entry per CDR3 protein. The sample carries 400,000 to 500,000 distinct CDR3 sequences, 15% to 20% recorded once. Stated time point: newly diagnosed GD, antithyroid drugs for less than 3 months. RNA extracted from PBMCs served as the sequencing template. These data belong to a study of regulatory T cells in long-lasting Graves disease. Study overall: The antithyroid drugs taken by newly diagnosed Graves' patients had been used for under 3 months. Study results and limitations: TRBV28, TRBJ1-2 and TRBJ2-5 were segments that persistent disease favored.

The CDR3 spans 15 residues. Germline V gene lookup returns CDR1 LNHDA and CDR2 SQIVND (reference sequence). V shed 3 bases and J 1 base; nucleotides not matched to a gene: 2. The same sample was also used in a study of T cells in Graves' hyperthyroidism and ophthalmopathy. Per that study: The study based diagnoses on clinical symptoms, serum thyroxine and TRAb, thyroid ultrasound and orbital computed tomography. HTBI primers drove first-round RT-PCR of the TCR CDR3.

Here the sequenced sample was peripheral blood mononuclear cells (PBMCs), taken at new diagnosis, from a patient treated with antithyroid drugs. This sequence was found in a woman in her late teens or twenties with Graves disease. The chain couples TRBV19 to TRBJ2-3; 9 bases line up with TRBD2. CDR3 residues: CASSIRTSGTDTQYF. CDR3 coding DNA: TGTGCCAGTAGTATTCGGACTAGCGGCACAGATACGCAGTATTTT.